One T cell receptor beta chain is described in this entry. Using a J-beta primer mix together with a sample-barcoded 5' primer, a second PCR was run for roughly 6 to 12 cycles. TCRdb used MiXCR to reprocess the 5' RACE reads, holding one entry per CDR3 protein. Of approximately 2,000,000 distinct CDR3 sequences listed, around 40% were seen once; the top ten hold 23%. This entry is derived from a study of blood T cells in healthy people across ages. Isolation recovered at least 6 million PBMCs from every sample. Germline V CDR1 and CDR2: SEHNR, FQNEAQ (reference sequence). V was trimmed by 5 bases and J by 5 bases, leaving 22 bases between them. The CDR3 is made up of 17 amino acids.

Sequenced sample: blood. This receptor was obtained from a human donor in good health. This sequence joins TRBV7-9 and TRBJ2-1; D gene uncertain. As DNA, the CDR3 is TGTGCCAGCAGCCCACGCCCAGACCCCCGGTGGGACAATGAGCAGTTCTTC. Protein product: CASSPRPDPRWDNEQFF.